The sequence of this TCR beta chain was determined in a study of radiotherapy plus CTLA-4 blockade in lung cancer. Study-level results: Among reported predictors of response, early blood T cell clone dynamics with interferon-beta performed best.

Treatment of patients with chemo-refractory metastatic non-small-cell lung cancer consisted of focal radiation plus CTLA-4 blockade with ipilimumab. V lost 6 bases and J lost 5, with 10 bases in between. The CDR3 is made up of 12 amino acids. Germline-derived CDR1 and CDR2 are MDHEN and SYDVKM. TCRdb's copy holds only in-frame clones and misses some; the assay was immunoSEQ multiplex PCR. The profile covers about 28,000 clones, with roughly 80% appearing a single time and 7.7% taken by the ten largest. As to this clone: Its antigen is not identified.

The TCR was taken from a human donor with non-small cell lung cancer who had stable disease on radiotherapy plus ipilimumab. This chain links TRBV28 with TRBJ1-2; the D is unclear. Specimen: peripheral blood, collected from a patient treated with radiotherapy plus ipilimumab. CDR3 sequence: CASRKQIYGYTF. CDR3 sequence (DNA): TGTGCCAGCAGAAAACAGATATATGGCTACACCTTC.